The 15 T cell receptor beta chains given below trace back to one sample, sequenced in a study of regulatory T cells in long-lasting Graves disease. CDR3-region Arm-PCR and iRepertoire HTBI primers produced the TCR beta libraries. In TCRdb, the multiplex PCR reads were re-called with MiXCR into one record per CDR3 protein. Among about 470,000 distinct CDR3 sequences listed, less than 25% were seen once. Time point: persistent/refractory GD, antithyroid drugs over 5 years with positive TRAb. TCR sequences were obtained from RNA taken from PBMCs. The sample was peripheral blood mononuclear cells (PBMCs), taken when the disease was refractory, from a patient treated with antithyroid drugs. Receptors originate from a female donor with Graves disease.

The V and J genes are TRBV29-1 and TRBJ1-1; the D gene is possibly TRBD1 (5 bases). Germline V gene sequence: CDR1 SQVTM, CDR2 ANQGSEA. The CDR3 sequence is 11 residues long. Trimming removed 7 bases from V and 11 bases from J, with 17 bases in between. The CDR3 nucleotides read TGCAGCGCGCAAGGGAGGGGTGAGGCTTTCTTT. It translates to CSAQGRGEAFF.

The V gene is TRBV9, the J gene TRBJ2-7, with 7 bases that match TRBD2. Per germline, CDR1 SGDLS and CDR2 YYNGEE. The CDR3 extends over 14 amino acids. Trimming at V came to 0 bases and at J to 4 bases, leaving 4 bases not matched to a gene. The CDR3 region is CASSVGGRGYEQYF. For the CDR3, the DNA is TGTGCCAGCAGCGTAGGCGGGAGAGGGTACGAGCAGTACTTC.

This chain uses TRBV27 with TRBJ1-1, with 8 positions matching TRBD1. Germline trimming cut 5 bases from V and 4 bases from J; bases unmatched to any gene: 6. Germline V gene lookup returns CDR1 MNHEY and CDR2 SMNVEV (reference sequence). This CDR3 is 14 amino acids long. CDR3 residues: CASSHGQGATEAFF. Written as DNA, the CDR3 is TGTGCCAGCAGTCACGGACAGGGAGCCACTGAAGCTTTCTTT.

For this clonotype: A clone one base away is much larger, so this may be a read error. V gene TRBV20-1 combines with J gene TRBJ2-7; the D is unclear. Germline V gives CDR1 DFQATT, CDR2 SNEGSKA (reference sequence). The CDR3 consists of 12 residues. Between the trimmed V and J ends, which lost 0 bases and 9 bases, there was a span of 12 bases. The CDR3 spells CSARETGRWQYF. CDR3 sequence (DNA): TGCAGTGCTAGAGAGACCGGAAGGTGGCAGTACTTC.

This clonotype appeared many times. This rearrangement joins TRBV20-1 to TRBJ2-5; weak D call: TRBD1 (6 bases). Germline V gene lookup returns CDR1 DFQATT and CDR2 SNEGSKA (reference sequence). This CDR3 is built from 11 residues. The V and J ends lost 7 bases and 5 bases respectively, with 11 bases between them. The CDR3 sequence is CSGIQGETQYF. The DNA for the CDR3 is TGCAGTGGGATCCAGGGGGAGACCCAGTACTTC.

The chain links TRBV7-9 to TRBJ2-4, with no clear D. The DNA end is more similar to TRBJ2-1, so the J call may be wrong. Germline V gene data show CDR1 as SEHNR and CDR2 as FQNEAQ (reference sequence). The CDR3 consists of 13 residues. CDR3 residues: CASSGRLSDEQFF. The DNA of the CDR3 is TGTGCCAGCAGCGGGCGATTGAGCGATGAGCAGTTCTTC.

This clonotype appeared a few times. The CDR3 protein is CASSYRQRGIADTQYF. In DNA, the CDR3 is TGTGCCAGCAGTTACCGACAGCGAGGGATAGCAGATACGCAGTATTTT. V is TRBV28 and J is TRBJ2-3, with D perhaps given as TRBD1 or TRBD2 (5 bases each). Trimming cost V 4 bases and J 4 bases, with 18 bases left between them. Germline V gene data show CDR1 as MDHEN and CDR2 as SYDVKM. This CDR3 contains 16 residues.

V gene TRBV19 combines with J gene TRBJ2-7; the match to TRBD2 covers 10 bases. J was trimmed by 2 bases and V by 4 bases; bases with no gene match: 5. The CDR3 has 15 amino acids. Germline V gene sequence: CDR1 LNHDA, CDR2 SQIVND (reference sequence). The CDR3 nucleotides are TGTGCCAGTAGTACCTCTAGCGGGGGTCCCTACGAGCAGTACTTC. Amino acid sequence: CASSTSSGGPYEQYF.

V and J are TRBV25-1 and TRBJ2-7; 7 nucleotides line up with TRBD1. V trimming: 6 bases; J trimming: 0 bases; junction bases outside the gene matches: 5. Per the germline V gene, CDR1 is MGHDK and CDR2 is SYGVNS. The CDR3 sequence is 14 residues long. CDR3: CASSTGVTSYEQYF. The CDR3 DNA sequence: TGTGCCAGCAGCACAGGGGTTACCTCCTACGAGCAGTACTTC.

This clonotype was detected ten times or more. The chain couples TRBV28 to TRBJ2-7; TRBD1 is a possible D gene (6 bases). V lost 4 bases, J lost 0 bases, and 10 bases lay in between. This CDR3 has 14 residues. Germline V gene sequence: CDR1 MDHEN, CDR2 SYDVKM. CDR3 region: CASSSRDNSYEQYF. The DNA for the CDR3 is TGTGCCAGCAGTTCTCGGGACAACTCCTACGAGCAGTACTTC.

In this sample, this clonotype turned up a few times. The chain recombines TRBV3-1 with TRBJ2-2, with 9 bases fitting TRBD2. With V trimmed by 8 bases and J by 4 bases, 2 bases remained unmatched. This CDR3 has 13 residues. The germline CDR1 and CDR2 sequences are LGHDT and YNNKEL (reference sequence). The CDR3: CASEREVTGELFF. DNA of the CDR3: TGTGCCAGCGAGCGGGAGGTCACCGGGGAGCTGTTTTTT.

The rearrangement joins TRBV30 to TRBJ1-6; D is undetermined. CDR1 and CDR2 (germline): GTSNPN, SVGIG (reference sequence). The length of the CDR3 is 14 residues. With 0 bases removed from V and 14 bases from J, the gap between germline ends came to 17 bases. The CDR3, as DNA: TGTGCCTGGAGTGTAAGGTCCACTGGGGAGGCCCTCCACTTT. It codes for CAWSVRSTGEALHF.

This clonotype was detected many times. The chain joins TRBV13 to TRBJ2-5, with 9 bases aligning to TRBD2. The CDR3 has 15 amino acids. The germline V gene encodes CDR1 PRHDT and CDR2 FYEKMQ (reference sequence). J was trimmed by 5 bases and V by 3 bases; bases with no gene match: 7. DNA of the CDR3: TGTGCCAGCAGCTTCGCTAGCGGGATGGCCGAGACCCAGTACTTC. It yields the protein CASSFASGMAETQYF.

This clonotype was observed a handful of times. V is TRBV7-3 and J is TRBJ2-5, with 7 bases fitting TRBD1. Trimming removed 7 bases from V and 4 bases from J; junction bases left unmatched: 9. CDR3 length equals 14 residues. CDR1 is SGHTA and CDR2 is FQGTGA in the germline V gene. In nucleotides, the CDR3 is TGTGCCAGCACCACACAGGGGCCTCGAGAGACCCAGTACTTC. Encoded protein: CASTTQGPRETQYF.

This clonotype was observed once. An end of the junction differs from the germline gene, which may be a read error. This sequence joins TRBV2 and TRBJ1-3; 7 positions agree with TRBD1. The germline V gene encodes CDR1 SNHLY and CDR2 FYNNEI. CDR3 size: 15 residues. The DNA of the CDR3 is TGTGCCAGCAGTGAGGGACAGCTCTCTGGAAACACCACATATTTT. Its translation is CASSEGQLSGNTTYF.